These 28 T cell receptor beta chains were sequenced from one sample in a study of cytomegalovirus exposure and HLA in healthy donors. The primer mix had 60 Vbeta and 13 Jbeta primers. This table comes from immunoSEQ multiplex PCR, and its TCRdb copy is limited to in-frame clones, with some not included. The sample includes 150,000 or so clones, roughly 80% of them seen just once. Material for sequencing was PBMCs. The receptors derive from a female donor in good health and CMV-seronegative.

This sequence joins TRBV18 and TRBJ2-7, with 8 bases that match TRBD1. Germline CDR1 and CDR2: KGHSH and LQKENI. V gave up 1 base and J gave up 0 bases; unmatched junction bases: 11. The CDR3 contains 18 residues. CDR3 protein: CASSPLRSGGPHSYEQYF. The DNA for the CDR3 is TGTGCCAGCTCACCACTGCGGTCAGGGGGCCCCCACTCCTACGAGCAGTACTTC.

The chain joins TRBV10-3 to TRBJ1-1; possible D gene TRBD1, 6 bases. The CDR3 loop spans 15 amino acids. V was cut by 4 bases and J by 4 bases, with 16 bases left in between. CDR1 ENHRY and CDR2 SYGVKD come from the germline V gene. This CDR3 reads CAISGIQGGTTEAFF. The CDR3 DNA sequence: TGTGCCATCAGTGGGATACAGGGCGGAACCACTGAAGCTTTCTTT.

The gene calls are TRBV5-1 and TRBJ2-5; TRBD2 aligns across 12 bases. Near its end, the DNA agrees better with TRBJ2-7, so the J call may be wrong. Per germline, CDR1 SGHRS and CDR2 YFSETQ. This CDR3 has 16 amino acids. CDR3 coding DNA: TGCGCCAGCAGCTGGGGGTTAACTAGCGGGGGGTACGAGCAGTACTTC. Protein: CASSWGLTSGGYEQYF.

The gene calls are TRBV10-1 and TRBJ1-2; 7 bases are a match to TRBD1. This CDR3 contains 15 residues. Germline V gives CDR1 WNHNN, CDR2 SYGVQD (reference sequence). The trim removed 5 bases at V and 4 bases at J, leaving 10 bases unmatched. CDR3 bases: TGCGCCAGCAGTCCAGACAGGGAACCACTCTATGGCTACACCTTC. This translates into CASSPDREPLYGYTF.

The rearrangement links TRBV9 to TRBJ2-7; D perhaps matches TRBD2 (6 bases). The CDR3 is made up of 15 amino acids. V was trimmed by 3 bases and J by 2 bases, leaving 15 bases between them. Germline values: CDR1 SGDLS, CDR2 YYNGEE. The CDR3: CASSASGLAPYEQYF. The CDR3 DNA reads as TGTGCCAGCAGCGCTTCCGGGCTAGCGCCCTACGAGCAGTACTTC.

This chain links TRBV7-2 with TRBJ1-2; tentative D call: TRBD1 (6 bases). This CDR3 comprises 16 residues. Trimming removed 2 bases at V and 2 bases at J, with 15 bases between. Germline V CDR1 and CDR2: SGHTA, FQGNSA. CDR3 protein: CASSLQGSQGNYGYTF. The CDR3 DNA follows: TGTGCCAGCAGCTTACAAGGCTCACAGGGAAACTATGGCTACACCTTC. Based on the CDR3 plus reference TRBV7-2 and TRBJ1-2, the full variable domain is GAGVSQSPSNKVTEKGKDVELRCDPISGHTALYWYRQSLGQGLEFLIYFQGNSAPDKSGLPSDRFSAERTGGSVSTLTIQRTQQEDSAVYLCASSLQGSQGNYGYTFGSGTRLTVV.

The CDR3 region has the DNA TGTGCCACCAGCAGAGATAATCGGAACAGGGCGCTCTATGGCTACACCTTC. Protein sequence: CATSRDNRNRALYGYTF. The chain employs TRBV15 and TRBJ1-2, with a weak D call TRBD1 (6 bases). The V and J ends lost 0 bases and 4 bases respectively, with 18 bases between them. The germline gives CDR1 LNHNV, CDR2 YYDKDF (reference sequence). This CDR3 contains 17 residues.

This chain connects TRBV12-5 to TRBJ2-5; 12 bases fit TRBD2. CDR3 size: 18 residues. The V and J ends lost 5 bases and 2 bases, in that order; junction bases with no gene match: 12. The germline V gene encodes CDR1 LGHNT and CDR2 FRNRAP. CDR3 in DNA: TGTGCTAGTGGTCCCGGGACTAGCGGGTATCTACGACAAGAGACCCAGTACTTC. Amino acids: CASGPGTSGYLRQETQYF.

This sequence joins TRBV6-5 and TRBJ1-5; perhaps TRBD1 as D (5 bases). The CDR3 consists of 14 residues. The V end lost 4 bases, the J end lost 0 bases, and 7 bases lay between the germline ends. Germline V gene data show CDR1 as MNHEY and CDR2 as SVGAGI. CDR3 nucleotides: TGTGCCAGCAGTTCCAGGGATAGCAATCAGCCCCAGCATTTT. Amino acids: CASSSRDSNQPQHF.

This chain links TRBV27 with TRBJ1-5; maybe TRBD1 (6 bases). This CDR3 has 16 residues. Trimming stripped 2 bases from V and 0 bases from J, with 11 bases between. Germline values: CDR1 MNHEY, CDR2 SMNVEV (reference sequence). This chain's CDR3 is CASSLDRSYSNQPQHF. CDR3 sequence (DNA): TGTGCCAGCAGTTTAGACAGGTCGTATAGCAATCAGCCCCAGCATTTT.

This clone was recorded a few times. The chain links TRBV2 to TRBJ1-5; D is ambiguous. Per the germline V gene, CDR1 is SNHLY and CDR2 is FYNNEI. The CDR3 has 15 residues. Trimming took 0 bases from V and 3 from J, leaving 9 bases between them. CDR3 sequence reads: CASSEARRNNQPQHF. Written as DNA, the CDR3 is TGTGCCAGCAGTGAAGCGCGGAGGAACAATCAGCCCCAGCATTTT.

The V gene is TRBV6-1, the J gene TRBJ1-2, with 8 bases identical to TRBD1. The CDR3 sequence is 15 residues long. CDR1 is MNHNS and CDR2 is SASEGT in the germline V gene. J lost 1 base, V lost 6 bases, and 7 bases had no gene match. Here the CDR3 reads CASRPRGPGNYGYTF. The CDR3 DNA is TGTGCCAGCAGACCCAGGGGGCCTGGTAACTATGGCTACACCTTC.

Turning to this clone: At one end, the junction sequence differs from germline, possibly due to a read error. J is TRBJ2-2 and V is TRBV5-4, with 11 nucleotides matching TRBD2. CDR3 length equals 17 residues. Germline V gene lookup returns CDR1 SGHNT and CDR2 YYREEE (reference sequence). This CDR3 reads CASRLGLAGGNTGELFF. The DNA for the CDR3 is TGTGCCAGCAGGTTGGGCCTAGCGGGGGGGAACACCGGGGAGCTGTTTTTT.

The chain recombines TRBV19 with TRBJ2-2; TRBD1 might be the D (6 bases). The V end lost 7 bases, the J end lost 2 bases, and 11 bases lay between the germline ends. Germline-derived CDR1 and CDR2 are LNHDA and SQIVND (reference sequence). CDR3 length: 14 amino acids. The CDR3 DNA reads as TGTGCCAGTATCCGGACAGCTAACACCGGGGAGCTGTTTTTT. It yields the protein CASIRTANTGELFF.

This chain connects TRBV7-9 to TRBJ1-3, with D perhaps TRBD1 (6 bases). This CDR3 spans 19 amino acids. V lost 2 bases, J lost 0 bases, and 20 bases lay in between. Germline lookup yields CDR1 SEHNR and CDR2 FQNEAQ (reference sequence). Here the CDR3 reads CASSLSGGPTGSSGNTIYF. CDR3 nucleotide sequence: TGTGCCAGCAGCTTATCGGGGGGCCCGACAGGAAGCTCTGGAAACACCATATATTTT.

The V call is TRBV28, the J call TRBJ2-3, with 8 bases lining up with TRBD1. CDR3 size: 15 residues. V shed 7 bases, J shed 1 base, and the junction held 7 bases outside the gene matches. Germline V lookup: CDR1 MDHEN, CDR2 SYDVKM. The CDR3 sequence is CASTSTGGGTDTQYF. For the CDR3, the DNA is TGTGCCAGCACCTCCACAGGGGGAGGCACAGATACGCAGTATTTT.

This clone appeared a few times. The chain joins TRBV4-1 to TRBJ1-4; tentatively, D is TRBD1 (5 bases). Germline V gene sequence: CDR1 MGHRA, CDR2 YSYEKL. The CDR3 has 13 residues. V was trimmed by 1 base and J by 7 bases, leaving 7 bases between them. The CDR3 loop reads CASSQGGPEKLFF. CDR3 nucleotides: TGCGCCAGCAGCCAAGGGGGCCCTGAAAAACTGTTTTTT.

This clone appeared a single time. This sequence joins TRBV19 and TRBJ1-1, with D unclear. Germline CDR1 LNHDA, CDR2 SQIVND (reference sequence). The V end lost 4 bases, the J end lost 2 bases, and 11 bases lay between the germline ends. The CDR3 has 14 residues. CDR3 nucleotide sequence: TGTGCCAGTAGTAATTTCCGGGAAAACACTGAAGCTTTCTTT. Translated: CASSNFRENTEAFF.

This clone was recorded once. This chain connects TRBV6-5 to TRBJ2-1; perhaps TRBD2 as D (6 bases). The CDR3 is made up of 15 amino acids. Germline loops: CDR1 MNHEY, CDR2 SVGAGI. Trimming took off 6 bases at V and 6 bases at J, with 18 bases between the two ends. The CDR3, as DNA: TGTGCCAGCAGGGTCCAGCGGGCTAATCTCAATGAGCAGTTCTTC. It encodes CASRVQRANLNEQFF.

This clone was found a few times. V is TRBV19 and J is TRBJ1-6; no clear D gene. Trimming took off 2 bases at V and 6 bases at J, with 2 bases between the two ends. The CDR3 runs to 12 residues. Germline V lookup: CDR1 LNHDA, CDR2 SQIVND (reference sequence). CDR3 in amino acids: CASSILNSPLHF. CDR3 in DNA: TGTGCCAGTAGTATACTTAATTCACCCCTCCACTTT.

This chain connects TRBV5-4 to TRBJ2-3; possible D gene TRBD2, 5 bases. This CDR3 contains 16 residues. Looked up from germline, CDR1 is SGHNT and CDR2 is YYREEE (reference sequence). V was shortened by 0 bases and J by 4 bases, with 15 bases between the two germline ends. CDR3 protein: CASSLVSSYIADTQYF. The CDR3, as DNA: TGTGCCAGCAGCTTGGTGTCTAGCTACATTGCAGATACGCAGTATTTT.

The chain carries TRBV10-3 and TRBJ1-2, with TRBD1 matching over 10 bases. V gave up 4 bases and J gave up 0 bases; unmatched junction bases: 14. The CDR3 is 19 amino acids. Germline V gives CDR1 ENHRY, CDR2 SYGVKD. This chain's CDR3 is CAISALEGTGVGANYGYTF. CDR3 nucleotides: TGTGCCATCAGTGCACTCGAAGGGACAGGGGTGGGAGCTAACTATGGCTACACCTTC.

The chain combines TRBV11-2 with TRBJ1-2, with a tentative D call TRBD1 (6 bases). Looked up from germline, CDR1 is SGHAT and CDR2 is FQNNGV. Trimming left V 4 bases short and J 3 bases short, with 15 bases between. This CDR3 comprises 15 residues. The CDR3 coding sequence is TGTGCCAGCAGCTCCTTACAGGGCCCCCACTATGGCTACACCTTC. Its protein is CASSSLQGPHYGYTF.

The chain has TRBV7-6 and TRBJ2-7; D might be TRBD1 (5 bases). Germline lookup yields CDR1 SGHVS and CDR2 FNYEAQ. The CDR3 extends over 14 amino acids. The V end was cut by 1 base, the J end by 6 bases, with 13 bases between. The CDR3 protein is CASSLGGQGIEQYF. The CDR3 DNA reads as TGTGCCAGCAGCTTAGGGGGCCAGGGAATCGAGCAGTACTTC.

The gene calls are TRBV27 and TRBJ1-5; D not resolved. The CDR3 spans 15 residues. The germline V gene encodes CDR1 MNHEY and CDR2 SMNVEV (reference sequence). V shed 6 bases and J shed 1 base, with 13 bases lying between them. The CDR3 bases are TGTGCCAGCAGATTAGGACTGAAGAGCAATCAGCCCCAGCATTTT. It encodes CASRLGLKSNQPQHF.

This clone came up a few times. The CDR3 nucleotides are TGTGCCAGCAGTGATTTGGAAAGAACAGGGTATCTCTACGAGCAGTACTTC. Translated: CASSDLERTGYLYEQYF. The chain joins TRBV6-1 to TRBJ2-7, with D maybe TRBD1 (6 bases). The germline CDR1 and CDR2 sequences are MNHNS and SASEGT. V was shortened by 3 bases and J by 3 bases, with 21 bases between the two germline ends. This CDR3 contains 17 residues.

This clone was recorded a few times. The genes are TRBV4-1 and TRBJ2-3; 9 nucleotides match TRBD2. The germline V gene encodes CDR1 MGHRA and CDR2 YSYEKL. V gave up 0 bases and J gave up 4 bases; unmatched junction bases: 8. This CDR3 comprises 17 residues. The CDR3 DNA is TGCGCCAGCAGCCAAGAGGGGGCGGGAGGGAGGGCAGATACGCAGTATTTT. Amino acid sequence: CASSQEGAGGRADTQYF.

By share, this clone counts as medium-sized (0.01 to 0.1%). Other nucleotide sequences from this sample produce the same CDR3. This sequence joins TRBV6-1 and TRBJ2-3; 12 bases agree with TRBD2. Per germline, CDR1 MNHNS and CDR2 SASEGT. The CDR3 is 15 residues long. V gave up 3 bases and J gave up 6 bases; unmatched junction bases: 4. The CDR3 here is CASSELAGGPDTQYF. The DNA for the CDR3 is TGTGCCAGCAGTGAGCTAGCGGGGGGGCCCGATACGCAGTATTTT.